What follows describes a single TCR beta chain. Profiled with immunoSEQ multiplex PCR; TCRdb holds only in-frame clones, not every one. Among hundreds of thousands of clones, 80% to 90% were seen once, and the ten largest hold 6.5% to 8.5%. This entry is derived from a study of blood T cell repertoires in COVID-19. On the study more broadly: PBMCs, B-cell-depleted T cells, or T cells provided the cDNA or gDNA that made up the material.

All enrollees were roughly 18 to 89 years old and from about 24 US areas. Grouping used clinical history reported by participants in a survey and questionnaire. With 4 bases removed from V and 3 bases from J, the gap between germline ends came to 7 bases. The length of the CDR3 is 13 residues. Germline loops: CDR1 MNHNY, CDR2 SVGAGI (reference sequence). This sequence joins TRBV6-6 and TRBJ1-5; TRBD1 is a possible D gene (5 bases). Sequencing was performed on PBMCs or T cells enriched from blood (not recorded which). The TCR was taken from a woman aged 55-70 years who had recovered from COVID-19. The CDR3 spells CASSWGFNQPQHF. Here the CDR3 DNA reads TGTGCCAGCAGTTGGGGCTTCAATCAGCCCCAGCATTTT.